The T cell receptor beta chain under discussion was sequenced for a study of blood T cell repertoires in COVID-19. Study context: From the United States, Italy and Spain came samples of acute and convalescent COVID-19. In each case, the material was cDNA or gDNA derived from T cells, B-cell-depleted T cells, or PBMCs.

Germline V gene lookup returns CDR1 DFQATT and CDR2 SNEGSKA (reference sequence). The CDR3 has 11 amino acids. Notes on this clone: At one end, the junction sequence differs from germline, possibly due to a read error.

Original handling: Nucleated cell number was recorded as an estimate derived from reference gene primer amplification. Generated by immunoSEQ multiplex PCR, the TCRdb table keeps only in-frame clones and is missing some. V and J calls and clone size are those listed in that table; D and trimming were worked out from the DNA. The sample includes roughly 260,000 clones, around nine tenths seen only once; the top ten take approximately 9.8%. V gene TRBV20-1 combines with J gene TRBJ1-1, with D possibly TRBD1 on 5 matching bases. Sequenced material: peripheral blood. This TCR was recovered from a man aged 35 to 55 who had recovered from COVID-19. CDR3 in DNA: TGCAGTGCTATAACCACAGGACCCCCCGTCTTT. This encodes CSAITTGPPVF.